The 24 T cell receptor beta chains reported below all come from one sample, sequenced in a study of blood T cell repertoires in COVID-19. Method: immunoSEQ multiplex PCR; TCRdb's copy keeps in-frame clones and lacks some. The table shows under 250,000 clones, with 87% occurring only once. The specimen was PBMCs or T cells enriched from blood (not recorded which). Receptor source: a man aged 25 to 40 who had recovered from COVID-19.

The V and J genes are TRBV3-1 (or the pseudogene TRBV3-2) and TRBJ2-6; no clear D gene. CDR1 is LGHDT, CDR2 YNNKEL, per germline (reference sequence). CDR3 size: 19 residues. V gave up 0 bases and J gave up 4 bases, with 19 bases separating them. CDR3 amino acids: CASSQERSPPAAGANVLTF. DNA of the CDR3: TGTGCCAGCAGCCAAGAAAGGAGTCCCCCGGCGGCCGGGGCCAACGTCCTGACTTTC.

This chain uses TRBV21-1 with TRBJ2-5; the D segment call TRBD2 is taken from the table without a DNA check. TRBV21-1 is an annotated pseudogene. The CDR3 is 16 amino acids. The CDR3 nucleotides read TGTGCCAGCAGCAAAGTTGAACACCCTGCGGGGGAGACCCAGTACTTC. Its protein product is CASSKVEHPAGETQYF.

V is TRBV3-1 (or the pseudogene TRBV3-2) and J is TRBJ2-1; D might be TRBD1 (5 bases). The germline V gene has CDR1 LGHDT and CDR2 YNNKEL (reference sequence). Trimming took 2 bases from V and 1 from J, leaving 9 bases between them. The CDR3 has 15 amino acids. The CDR3 region is CASSQRGYSYNEQFF. The CDR3 DNA reads as TGTGCCAGCAGCCAAAGGGGTTATTCCTACAATGAGCAGTTCTTC.

CDR3: CASSSRYDTPETQYF. The CDR3 DNA reads TGTGCCAGCAGTTCCCGATACGACACCCCAGAGACCCAGTACTTC. The gene calls are TRBV27 and TRBJ2-5; D unclear. Germline V gene lookup returns CDR1 MNHEY and CDR2 SMNVEV (reference sequence). CDR3 length equals 15 residues. V dropped 4 bases and J dropped 4 bases, with 16 bases sitting between them.

This CDR3 reads CASSIPGGNQPQHF. CDR3 DNA sequence: TGTGCCAGTAGTATTCCGGGTGGCAATCAGCCCCAGCATTTT. The chain recombines TRBV19 with TRBJ1-5, with D unclear. Germline CDR1 reads LNHDA; CDR2 reads SQIVND (reference sequence). The CDR3 runs to 14 residues. Trimming left V 3 bases short and J 2 bases short, with 8 bases between.

The genes are TRBV23-1 and TRBJ2-1, with TRBD1 identical over 8 bases. TRBV23-1 is an ORF; its function is uncertain. This CDR3 region has 19 residues. Trimming cost V 6 bases and J 8 bases; bases outside gene matches: 24. The CDR3 loop reads CASSRKARRTGNLCDEQFF. CDR3 DNA sequence: TGCGCCAGCAGCCGCAAAGCACGCCGGACAGGGAATTTGTGCGATGAGCAGTTCTTC.

The V call is TRBV5-1, the J call TRBJ2-7; TRBD1 might be the D (6 bases). Per germline, CDR1 SGHRS and CDR2 YFSETQ. The germline V and J ends were trimmed by 3 bases and 6 bases, with 13 bases remaining between them. The CDR3 length is 13 residues. The CDR3 loop reads CASSWGQVSEQYF. The CDR3 nucleotides are TGCGCCAGCAGCTGGGGGCAGGTCTCCGAGCAGTACTTC.

The rearrangement joins TRBV6-2 or TRBV6-3 to TRBJ2-5; no definite D call. V lost 3 bases, J lost 10 bases, and 12 bases lay in between. This CDR3 comprises 12 residues. Looked up from germline, CDR1 is MNHEY and CDR2 is SVGEGT. Here the CDR3 DNA reads TGTGCCAGCAGTTATTACGAGCGCAGCCAGTACTTC. It codes for CASSYYERSQYF.

This clone was detected once. The chain couples TRBV18 to TRBJ1-3, with a possible D match to TRBD1 (5 bases). The V gene's germline CDR1 is KGHSH and CDR2 LQKENI. The CDR3 loop spans 14 amino acids. V was clipped by 8 bases and J by 2 bases, with 13 bases between them. The DNA for the CDR3 is TGTGCCAGCGTACCCAGGGATACTGGAAACACCATATATTTT. It is translated as CASVPRDTGNTIYF.

This chain uses TRBV5-1 with TRBJ1-2; D is undetermined. The germline gives CDR1 SGHRS, CDR2 YFSETQ. This CDR3 comprises 15 residues. V shed 1 base and J shed 0 bases, with 10 bases lying between them. The CDR3 sequence is CASSLFPSSNYGYTF. For the CDR3, the DNA is TGCGCCAGCAGCTTGTTCCCCAGTTCTAACTATGGCTACACCTTC. Full variable domain (remainder filled in from reference TRBV5-1 and TRBJ1-2): KAGVTQTPRYLIKTRGQQVTLSCSPISGHRSVSWYQQTPGQGLQFLFEYFSETQRNKGNFPGRFSGRQFSNSRSEMNVSTLELGDSALYLCASSLFPSSNYGYTFGSGTRLTVV.

The gene calls are TRBV12-3 or TRBV12-4 and TRBJ2-3; the match to TRBD1 covers 7 bases. The CDR3 loop spans 13 amino acids. Losses at the gene ends were 10 bases for V and 2 bases for J; bases not matched to a gene: 6. The chain's CDR3 is CATRDSYTDTQYF. CDR3 DNA sequence: TGTGCCACCCGGGACAGCTACACAGATACGCAGTATTTT.

CDR3 in DNA: TGTGCCAGCAGCGTAAGGGTGGACGGGGGTGGAAATGGCTACACCTTC. This translates into CASSVRVDGGGNGYTF. The chain is built from TRBV9 and TRBJ1-2; D might be TRBD1 (5 bases). V was shortened by 1 base and J by 6 bases, with 19 bases between the two germline ends. The CDR3 has 16 residues. Germline CDR1 reads SGDLS; CDR2 reads YYNGEE.

V and J are TRBV27 and TRBJ2-3; D may be TRBD1 (7 bases). The CDR3 totals 17 residues. Trimming removed 9 bases at V and 0 bases at J, with 22 bases between. Looked up from germline, CDR1 is MNHEY and CDR2 is SMNVEV (reference sequence). The CDR3 is CASLPRGTATSTDTQYF. CDR3 DNA: TGTGCCAGTTTGCCCCGCGGGACAGCCACTAGCACAGATACGCAGTATTTT.

This clone occurred once. As DNA, the CDR3 is TGTGCCAGCAGTGACTACAGGGGGCTTAATGAAAAACTGTTTTTT. Its translation: CASSDYRGLNEKLFF. The chain joins TRBV25-1 to TRBJ1-4, with TRBD1 matching over 9 bases. Trimming took 3 bases from V and 4 from J; bases not matched to a gene: 3. CDR1 MGHDK and CDR2 SYGVNS come from the germline V gene. The CDR3 extends over 15 amino acids.

The gene calls are TRBV5-1 and TRBJ2-2; TRBD1 might be the D (6 bases). The CDR3 loop spans 15 amino acids. The germline V gene has CDR1 SGHRS and CDR2 YFSETQ. V was cut by 4 bases and J by 0 bases, with 10 bases left in between. DNA for the CDR3: TGCGCCAGCAGCCTCTGGACAGCGAACACCGGGGAGCTGTTTTTT. It codes for CASSLWTANTGELFF. Together with reference TRBV5-1 and TRBJ2-2, the CDR3 gives the full variable domain: KAGVTQTPRYLIKTRGQQVTLSCSPISGHRSVSWYQQTPGQGLQFLFEYFSETQRNKGNFPGRFSGRQFSNSRSEMNVSTLELGDSALYLCASSLWTANTGELFFGEGSRLTVL.

The V call is TRBV5-1, the J call TRBJ2-7; 8 bases agree with TRBD2. The length of the CDR3 is 16 residues. Germline-derived CDR1 and CDR2 are SGHRS and YFSETQ. J was trimmed by 4 bases and V by 0 bases; bases with no gene match: 9. In DNA form, the CDR3 reads TGCGCCAGCAGCTTGGCAGGCCTAGCGGGCGTGTACGAGCAGTACTTC. It yields the protein CASSLAGLAGVYEQYF.

In this sample, this clone turned up a few times. The V and J genes are TRBV15 and TRBJ2-3; 14 bases line up with TRBD2. The J segment lost 5 bases and the V segment lost 5 bases, leaving 6 bases of the junction unmatched. Germline V gene lookup returns CDR1 LNHNV and CDR2 YYDKDF (reference sequence). The CDR3 extends over 16 amino acids. The chain's CDR3 is CATSPGLAGAGDTQYF. The CDR3 DNA follows: TGTGCCACCAGCCCGGGACTAGCGGGAGCAGGAGATACGCAGTATTTT.

This clone is a singleton in its sample. V gene TRBV24-1 combines with J gene TRBJ1-3; no clear D. Germline CDR1 is KGHDR and CDR2 is SFDVKD. The CDR3 sequence is 14 residues long. Trimming took off 5 bases at V and 0 bases at J, with 7 bases between the two ends. CDR3 coding DNA: TGTGCCACCAGTGCCTCCTACTCTGGAAACACCATATATTTT. It encodes CATSASYSGNTIYF.

The chain combines TRBV5-4 with TRBJ2-3; 7 bases agree with TRBD2. J gave up 4 bases and V 5 bases, and 7 bases lay outside the gene matches. The germline V gene encodes CDR1 SGHNT and CDR2 YYREEE (reference sequence). This CDR3 comprises 14 residues. CDR3 protein: CASRTGLVSDTQYF. In DNA, the CDR3 is TGTGCCAGCAGAACTGGACTAGTGTCAGATACGCAGTATTTT.

The DNA of the CDR3 is TGTGCCAGCAGTTCACTTCGCACAGATACGCAGTATTTT. Translating gives CASSSLRTDTQYF. This chain connects TRBV6-5 to TRBJ2-3; D gene ambiguous. Germline V gives CDR1 MNHEY, CDR2 SVGAGI. V was trimmed by 4 bases and J by 1 base, leaving 6 bases between them. The CDR3 totals 13 residues.

Here the CDR3 reads CASSESPYSYEQYF. The CDR3 DNA sequence: TGTGCCAGCAGTGAATCCCCCTACTCCTACGAGCAGTACTTC. The V call is TRBV25-1, the J call TRBJ2-7; D unresolved. Germline-derived CDR1 and CDR2 are MGHDK and SYGVNS. The CDR3 extends over 14 amino acids. The ends were cut back, 1 base at V and 0 bases at J, with 7 bases in the middle.

The genes are TRBV3-1 (or the pseudogene TRBV3-2) and TRBJ1-5; no reliable D call. The CDR3 extends over 17 amino acids. Germline V gene sequence: CDR1 LGHDT, CDR2 YNNKEL (reference sequence). V was shortened by 1 base and J by 0 bases, with 13 bases between the two germline ends. DNA for the CDR3: TGTGCCAGCAGCCAAGGGGAAGGGAGCAATAGCAATCAGCCCCAGCATTTT. Its protein is CASSQGEGSNSNQPQHF.

The rearrangement links TRBV29-1 to TRBJ1-1; D may be TRBD1 (6 bases). Trimming removed 8 bases at V and 11 bases at J, with 18 bases between. Germline CDR1 is SQVTM and CDR2 is ANQGSEA. This CDR3 spans 11 amino acids. The CDR3 nucleotides are TGCAGCACAGAGCTGGGCAGGGGTGCTTTCTTT. Protein product: CSTELGRGAFF.

This chain joins TRBV18 and TRBJ2-1; 12 nucleotides agree with TRBD2. V lost 4 bases and J lost 7; bases outside the gene matches: 29. The CDR3 loop spans 23 amino acids. Per germline, CDR1 KGHSH and CDR2 LQKENI. In nucleotides, the CDR3 is TGTGCCAGCTCACATTTGGAGACAGGGGAAACATTGTGGGGACTAGCGGGCGAAAATGAGCAGTTCTTC. It yields the protein CASSHLETGETLWGLAGENEQFF.